A single sample gave rise to the 6 T cell receptor beta chains below, sequenced in a study of T cells after yellow fever vaccination. TCRdb reanalysed the 5' RACE reads using MiXCR and keeps one entry per CDR3 protein. The sample has some 560,000 distinct CDR3 sequences, roughly 19% seen once. The sample here was PBMCs, taken 15 days after the yellow fever booster vaccination. The receptors shown here come from a young man who received the YFV17D yellow fever vaccine.

This clonotype has more than one count but fewer than ten. The V and J genes are TRBV7-2 and TRBJ1-4; D is uncertain. The V gene's germline CDR1 is SGHTA and CDR2 FQGNSA. V was shortened by 6 bases and J by 0 bases, with 8 bases between the two germline ends. The CDR3 runs 14 residues. In nucleotides, the CDR3 is TGTGCCAGCAGGCGGGGTGCAACTAATGAAAAACTGTTTTTT. As protein: CASRRGATNEKLFF.

The chain joins TRBV7-3 to TRBJ2-1; perhaps TRBD2 as D (6 bases). In germline, CDR1 is SGHTA, CDR2 FQGTGA. The V gene lost 5 bases and the J gene lost 4 bases, with 9 bases spanning the gap. The CDR3 length is 13 residues. The CDR3 loop is CASSKTSYNEQFF. As DNA, the CDR3 is TGTGCCAGCAGCAAGACTAGTTACAATGAGCAGTTCTTC.

This clonotype was picked up a small number of times. J is TRBJ2-5 and V is TRBV29-1, with TRBD2 identical over 7 bases. The J segment lost 2 bases and the V segment lost 7 bases, leaving 10 bases of the junction unmatched. The CDR3 has 14 residues. Per germline, CDR1 SQVTM and CDR2 ANQGSEA. CDR3 in DNA: TGCAGCGCCACATGGGGGGGGGGACAAGAGACCCAGTACTTC. Translated: CSATWGGGQETQYF. Looking up the rest from reference TRBV29-1 and TRBJ2-5 gives the full variable domain: SAVISQKPSRDICQRGTSLTIQCQVDSQVTMMFWYRQQPGQSLTLIATANQGSEATYESGFVIDKFPISRPNLTFSTLTVSNMSPEDSSIYLCSATWGGGQETQYFGPGTRLLVL.

This clonotype has just a few counts. The chain links TRBV21-1 to TRBJ2-2; the DNA was not used to check the table's D call, TRBD2. TRBV21-1 is annotated as a pseudogene. This CDR3 has 18 amino acids. CDR3 sequence reads: CASTLRRKREGRDGELFF. CDR3 coding DNA: TGTGCCAGCACTCTTAGAAGAAAGCGGGAGGGCCGGGACGGGGAGCTGTTTTTT.

This clonotype occurred a few times. V gene TRBV28 combines with J gene TRBJ2-7; 9 bases align to TRBD1. Unmatched junction bases numbered 10, after V lost 9 bases and J lost 4 bases. The CDR3 runs to 14 residues. CDR1 and CDR2 from the germline V gene are MDHEN and SYDVKM. In nucleotides, the CDR3 is TGTGCCAGAAGCTTACCGGGACAGGGATACGAGCAGTACTTC. Translation: CARSLPGQGYEQYF.

The rearrangement joins TRBV5-1 to TRBJ2-1; 9 nucleotides agree with TRBD2. The CDR3 sequence is 15 residues long. J was trimmed by 7 bases and V by 0 bases; bases with no gene match: 5. Germline CDR1 reads SGHRS; CDR2 reads YFSETQ. For the CDR3, the DNA is TGCGCCAGCAGCTTGGGGGCTAGCGGGACTAATGAGCAGTTCTTC. It codes for CASSLGASGTNEQFF. The variable domain in full, completed from reference TRBV5-1 and TRBJ2-1, reads KAGVTQTPRYLIKTRGQQVTLSCSPISGHRSVSWYQQTPGQGLQFLFEYFSETQRNKGNFPGRFSGRQFSNSRSEMNVSTLELGDSALYLCASSLGASGTNEQFFGPGTRLTVL.